Sequencing of this TCR beta chain was carried out in a study of cytomegalovirus exposure and HLA in healthy donors. About this clone itself: Its antigen is not known.

Study-wide findings and caveats: A missense variant in DCLRE1C was later tied to TCR beta V- and J-gene trimming. Many donors shared some public TCRs, even though most TCR sequences were rare.

Germline loops: CDR1 SGHNT, CDR2 YYREEE (reference sequence). The ends were cut back, 3 bases at V and 5 bases at J, with 20 bases in the middle. The CDR3 length is 16 residues. The PCR contained 60 Vbeta and 13 Jbeta primers. Measured with immunoSEQ multiplex PCR; TCRdb has only the in-frame clones, and not every one. The top ten hold less than 3% of the sample, which has more than 45,000 clones, roughly 76% seen once. V usage is TRBV5-4 and J usage is TRBJ1-2, with D hard to call. The sequence was collected from a woman aged 40-49 years in good health and CMV-seropositive. The source material was PBMCs. In nucleotides, the CDR3 is TGTGCCAGCAGCTCCGCAGGTGCCCGTTTTAGGTATGGCTACACCTTC. Translation: CASSSAGARFRYGYTF. Complete variable domain (other parts from reference TRBV5-4 and TRBJ1-2): ETGVTQSPTHLIKTRGQQVTLRCSSQSGHNTVSWYQQALGQGPQFIFQYYREEENGRGNFPPRFSGLQFPNYSSELNVNALELDDSALYLCASSSAGARFRYGYTFGSGTRLTVV.